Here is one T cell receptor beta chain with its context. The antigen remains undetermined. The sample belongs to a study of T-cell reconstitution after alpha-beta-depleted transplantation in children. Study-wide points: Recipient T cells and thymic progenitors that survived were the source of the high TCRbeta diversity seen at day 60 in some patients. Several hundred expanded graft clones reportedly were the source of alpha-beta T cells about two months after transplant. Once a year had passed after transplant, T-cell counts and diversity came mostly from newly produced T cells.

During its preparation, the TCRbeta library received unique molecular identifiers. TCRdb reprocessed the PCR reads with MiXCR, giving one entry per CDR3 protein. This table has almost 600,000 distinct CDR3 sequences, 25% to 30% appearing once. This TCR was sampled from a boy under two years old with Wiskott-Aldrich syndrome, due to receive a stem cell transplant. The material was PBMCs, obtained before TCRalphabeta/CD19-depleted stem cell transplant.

The CDR3 protein is CSARRGPNTEAFF. CDR3 sequence (DNA): TGCAGTGCTAGGCGAGGGCCGAACACTGAAGCTTTCTTT. The genes are TRBV20-1 and TRBJ1-1; D remains ambiguous. This CDR3 spans 13 amino acids. V shed 3 bases and J shed 1 base, with 9 bases lying between them. Germline loops: CDR1 DFQATT, CDR2 SNEGSKA (reference sequence).